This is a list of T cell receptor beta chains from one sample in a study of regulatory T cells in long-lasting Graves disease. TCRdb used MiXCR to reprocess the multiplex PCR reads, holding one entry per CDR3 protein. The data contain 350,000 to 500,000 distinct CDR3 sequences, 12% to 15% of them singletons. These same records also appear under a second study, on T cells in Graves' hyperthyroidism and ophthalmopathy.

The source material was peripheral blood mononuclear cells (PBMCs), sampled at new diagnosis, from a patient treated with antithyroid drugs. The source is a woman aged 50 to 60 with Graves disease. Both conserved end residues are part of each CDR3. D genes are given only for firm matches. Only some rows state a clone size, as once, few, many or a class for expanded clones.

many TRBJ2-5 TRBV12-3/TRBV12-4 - CASSFTGKETQYF TGTGCCAGCAGTTTTACAGGGAAAGAGACCCAGTACTTC
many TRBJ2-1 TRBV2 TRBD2 CASSEAGGGYNEQFF TGTGCCAGCAGTGAGGCGGGAGGCGGCTACAATGAGCAGTTCTTC
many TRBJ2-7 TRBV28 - CASSARVDEQYF TGTGCCAGCAGCGCGAGGGTCGACGAGCAGTACTTC
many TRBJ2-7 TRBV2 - CASSEASGTLYEQYF TGTGCCAGCAGTGAAGCTTCCGGGACACTATACGAGCAGTACTTC
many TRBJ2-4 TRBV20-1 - CSATPQEEAKNIQYF TGCAGTGCCACCCCTCAGGAGGAGGCCAAAAACATTCAGTACTTC
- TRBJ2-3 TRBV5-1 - CASSSNYRLGLTDTQYF TGCGCCAGCAGCTCAAACTATAGACTAGGCTTGACAGATACGCAGTATTTT
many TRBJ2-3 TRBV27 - CASSPRGPDTQYF TGTGCCAGCAGTCCCCGTGGCCCAGATACGCAGTATTTT
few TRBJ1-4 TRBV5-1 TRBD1 CASSLGRGQFNEKLFF TGCGCCAGCAGCTTGGGTCGGGGACAGTTTAATGAAAAACTGTTTTTT
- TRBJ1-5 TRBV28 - CASSLLGGGDQPQHF TGTGCCAGCAGTTTATTAGGAGGAGGGGATCAGCCCCAGCATTTT
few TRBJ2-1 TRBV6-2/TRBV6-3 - CASREQGSYNEQFF TGTGCCAGCAGGGAACAGGGTTCCTACAATGAGCAGTTCTTC
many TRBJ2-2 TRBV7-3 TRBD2 CASRSGRVTGELFF TGTGCCAGCAGGAGCGGGAGGGTGACCGGGGAGCTGTTTTTT
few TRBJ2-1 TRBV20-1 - CSAPAGRGDNEQFF TGCAGTGCACCAGCGGGCAGGGGGGACAATGAGCAGTTCTTC
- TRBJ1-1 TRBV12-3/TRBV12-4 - CASSPGHQNTEAFF TGTGCCAGCAGTCCGGGACACCAGAACACTGAAGCTTTCTTT
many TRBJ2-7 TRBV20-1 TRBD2 CSATAAGTSSYEQYF TGCAGTGCTACAGCGGCCGGGACTAGCTCCTACGAGCAGTACTTC
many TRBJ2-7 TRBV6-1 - CATSWSLYEQYF TGTGCCACCAGCTGGTCCCTCTACGAGCAGTACTTC
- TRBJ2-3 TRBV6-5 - CASSYPKGSGSTDTQYF TGTGCCAGCAGTTACCCGAAAGGGAGCGGGAGCACAGATACGCAGTATTTT
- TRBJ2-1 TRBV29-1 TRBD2 CSVEPNSGSSYNEQFF TGCAGCGTTGAACCGAATAGCGGGAGCTCCTACAATGAGCAGTTCTTC
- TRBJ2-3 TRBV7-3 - CASSIDRPDTQYF TGTGCCAGCAGCATCGACCGCCCAGATACGCAGTATTTT
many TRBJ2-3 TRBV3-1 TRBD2 CASSQDPREASSTDTQYF TGTGCCAGCAGCCAAGATCCGCGGGAGGCCTCTAGCACAGATACGCAGTATTTT
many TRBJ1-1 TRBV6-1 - CASKAGESWTEAFF TGTGCCAGCAAGGCAGGGGAGAGTTGGACTGAAGCTTTCTTT
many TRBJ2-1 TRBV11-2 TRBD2 CASSLDEDLAGAYNEQFF TGTGCCAGCAGCTTAGATGAGGATCTAGCGGGAGCGTACAATGAGCAGTTCTTC
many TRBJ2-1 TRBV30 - CAWNIERRGNEQFF TGTGCCTGGAACATCGAGAGGCGTGGAAATGAGCAGTTCTTC
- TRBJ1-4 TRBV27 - CASRPVGTNEKLFF TGTGCCAGCAGGCCGGTAGGCACTAATGAAAAACTGTTTTTT
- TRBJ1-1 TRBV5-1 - CASSLEPQVLGSTEAFF TGCGCCAGCAGCTTGGAACCCCAGGTCCTAGGGAGCACTGAAGCTTTCTTC
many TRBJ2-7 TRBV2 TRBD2 CASSDGRVPYEQYF TGTGCCAGCAGTGATGGGAGGGTTCCCTACGAGCAGTACTTC
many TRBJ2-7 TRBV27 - CASSRARVANYEQYF TGTGCCAGCAGTCGGGCCAGAGTAGCGAACTACGAGCAGTACTTC
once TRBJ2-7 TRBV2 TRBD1 CARGRTGSAYEQYF TGTGCCAGGGGGCGGACAGGCAGCGCCTACGAGCAGTACTTC
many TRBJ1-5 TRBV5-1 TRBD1 CASSIGQGANQPQHF TGCGCCAGCAGCATCGGGCAGGGGGCAAATCAGCCCCAGCATTTT
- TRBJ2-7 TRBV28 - CASKNKGYPYEQYF TGTGCCAGCAAGAACAAGGGTTACCCCTACGAGCAGTACTTC
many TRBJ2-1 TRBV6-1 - CASKRDGVYNEQFF TGTGCCAGCAAGAGGGACGGGGTTTACAATGAGCAGTTCTTC
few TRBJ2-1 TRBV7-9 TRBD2 CASSLALRVRTSGRTSTYNEQFF TGTGCCAGCAGCTTAGCGCTTAGGGTCCGGACTAGCGGGAGGACCAGTACCTACAATGAGCAGTTCTTC
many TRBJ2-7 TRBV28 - CASTEDSPVTYEQYF TGTGCCAGCACCGAAGACTCCCCCGTTACCTACGAGCAGTACTTC
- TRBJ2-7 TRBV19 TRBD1 CASSPGGQGFDEQYF TGTGCCAGTAGTCCGGGGGGACAGGGGTTCGACGAGCAGTACTTC
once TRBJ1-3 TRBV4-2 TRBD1 CASSLETGKSSGNTIYF TGTGCCAGCAGCTTAGAGACAGGGAAGAGCTCTGGAAACACCATATATTTT
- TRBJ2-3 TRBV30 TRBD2 CAWSVAGTSGITDTQYF TGTGCCTGGAGTGTAGCTGGAACTAGCGGGATTACAGATACGCAGTATTTT
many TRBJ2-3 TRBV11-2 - CASSYRGRENTGTQYF TGTGCCAGCAGCTATAGGGGCAGGGAGAACACAGGTACGCAGTATTTT
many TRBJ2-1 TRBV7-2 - CASSFFTGGSYNEQFF TGTGCCAGCAGCTTTTTTACCGGGGGCTCCTACAATGAGCAGTTCTTC
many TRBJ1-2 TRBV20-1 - CSARQTNYGYTF TGCAGTGCTAGACAGACTAACTATGGCTACACCTTC
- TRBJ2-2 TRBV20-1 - CSARDVTGELFF TGCAGTGCTAGAGATGTCACCGGGGAGCTGTTTTTT
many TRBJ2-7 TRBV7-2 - CASSLPASYEQYF TGTGCCAGCAGCCTCCCCGCCTCCTACGAGCAGTACTTC
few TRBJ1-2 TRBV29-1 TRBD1 CSVDTGTGGYGCTF TGCAGCGTTGACACCGGGACAGGGGGCTATGGCTGCACCTTC
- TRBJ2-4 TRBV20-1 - CSARVGWGAQNIQYF TGCAGTGCTAGAGTTGGGTGGGGGGCTCAAAACATTCAGTACTTC
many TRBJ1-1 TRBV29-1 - CSGMPAASTEAFF TGCAGCGGCATGCCGGCCGCGAGCACTGAAGCTTTCTTT
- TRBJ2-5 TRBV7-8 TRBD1 CASSSGTGGTLGTQYF TGTGCCAGCAGCTCAGGGACAGGGGGCACCTTGGGGACCCAGTACTTC
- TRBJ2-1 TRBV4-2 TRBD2 CASSQVAGGTYNEQFF TGTGCCAGCAGCCAAGTAGCGGGAGGCACCTACAATGAGCAGTTCTTC